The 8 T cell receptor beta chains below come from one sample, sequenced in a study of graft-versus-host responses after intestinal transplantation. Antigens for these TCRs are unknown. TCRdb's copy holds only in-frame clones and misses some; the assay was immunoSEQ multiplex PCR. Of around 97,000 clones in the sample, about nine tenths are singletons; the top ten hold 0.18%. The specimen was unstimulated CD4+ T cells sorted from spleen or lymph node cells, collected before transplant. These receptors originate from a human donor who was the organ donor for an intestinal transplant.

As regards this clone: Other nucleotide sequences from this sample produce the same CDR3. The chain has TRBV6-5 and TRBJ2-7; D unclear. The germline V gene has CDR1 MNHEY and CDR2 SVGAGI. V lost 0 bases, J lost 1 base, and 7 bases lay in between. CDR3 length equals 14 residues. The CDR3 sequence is CASSYSGGSYEQYF. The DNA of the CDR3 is TGTGCCAGCAGTTACTCAGGCGGTTCCTACGAGCAGTACTTC.

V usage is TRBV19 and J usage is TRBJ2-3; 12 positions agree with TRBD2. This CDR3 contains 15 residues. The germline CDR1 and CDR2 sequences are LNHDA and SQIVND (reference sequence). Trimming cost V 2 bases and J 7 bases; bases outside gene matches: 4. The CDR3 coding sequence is TGTGCCAGTAGTATAACTAGCGGGGGGACATATACGCAGTATTTT. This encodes CASSITSGGTYTQYF.

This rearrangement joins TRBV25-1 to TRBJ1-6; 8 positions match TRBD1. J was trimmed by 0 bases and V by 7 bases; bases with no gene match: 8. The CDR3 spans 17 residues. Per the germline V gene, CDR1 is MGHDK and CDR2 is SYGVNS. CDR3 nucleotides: TGTGCCAGCATGAGGGCAGGGGGCAGCTCCTATAATTCACCCCTCCACTTT. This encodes CASMRAGGSSYNSPLHF.

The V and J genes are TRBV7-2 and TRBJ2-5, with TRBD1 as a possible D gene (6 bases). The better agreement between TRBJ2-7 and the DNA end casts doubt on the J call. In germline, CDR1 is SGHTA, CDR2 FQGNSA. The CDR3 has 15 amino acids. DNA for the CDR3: TGTGCCAGCAGCTTATGGCAGGGGATGACCTACGAGCAGTACTTC. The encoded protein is CASSLWQGMTYEQYF.

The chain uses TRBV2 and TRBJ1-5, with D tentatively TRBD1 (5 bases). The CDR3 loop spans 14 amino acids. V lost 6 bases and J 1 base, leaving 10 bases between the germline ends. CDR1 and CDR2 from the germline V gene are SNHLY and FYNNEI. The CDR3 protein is CASRGGGSNQPQHF. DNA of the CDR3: TGTGCCAGCAGGGGGGGTGGAAGCAATCAGCCCCAGCATTTT.

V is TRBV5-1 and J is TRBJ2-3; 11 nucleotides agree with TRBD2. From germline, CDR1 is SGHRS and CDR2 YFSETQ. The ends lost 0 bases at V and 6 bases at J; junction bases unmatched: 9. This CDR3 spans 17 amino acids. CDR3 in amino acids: CASSLGWTSGSGDTQYF. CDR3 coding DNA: TGCGCCAGCAGCTTGGGTTGGACTAGCGGGTCCGGGGATACGCAGTATTTT.

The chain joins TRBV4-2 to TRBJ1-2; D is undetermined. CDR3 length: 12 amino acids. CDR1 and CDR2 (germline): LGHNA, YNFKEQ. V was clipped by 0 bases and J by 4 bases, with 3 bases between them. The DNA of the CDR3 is TGTGCCAGCAGCCAAGACGTCTATGGCTACACCTTC. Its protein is CASSQDVYGYTF.

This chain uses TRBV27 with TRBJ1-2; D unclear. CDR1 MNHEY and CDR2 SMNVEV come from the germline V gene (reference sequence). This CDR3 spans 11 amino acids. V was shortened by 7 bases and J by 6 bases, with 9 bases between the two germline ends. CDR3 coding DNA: TGTGCCAGCACTGAGGGTCATGGCTACACCTTC. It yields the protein CASTEGHGYTF.